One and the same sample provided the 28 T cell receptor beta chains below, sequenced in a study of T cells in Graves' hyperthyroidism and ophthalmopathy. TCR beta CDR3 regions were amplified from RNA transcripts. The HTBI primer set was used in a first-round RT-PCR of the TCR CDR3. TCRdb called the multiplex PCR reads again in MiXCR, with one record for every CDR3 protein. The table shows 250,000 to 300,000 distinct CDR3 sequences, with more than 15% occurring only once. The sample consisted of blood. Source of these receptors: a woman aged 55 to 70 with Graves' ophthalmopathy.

CDR3 bases: TGCAGTGCTAGAGATAATCCCTTGAGCACTGAAGCTTTCTTT. It encodes CSARDNPLSTEAFF. The rearrangement links TRBV20-1 to TRBJ1-1; D gene unclear. Germline assignment: CDR1 DFQATT and CDR2 SNEGSKA (reference sequence). The CDR3 contains 14 residues. V was shortened by 0 bases and J by 4 bases, with 12 bases between the two germline ends.

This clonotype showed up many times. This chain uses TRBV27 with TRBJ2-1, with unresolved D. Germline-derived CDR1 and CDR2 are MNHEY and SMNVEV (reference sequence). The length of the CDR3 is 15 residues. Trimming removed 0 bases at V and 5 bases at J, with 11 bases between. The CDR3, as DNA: TGTGCCAGCAGTTTATCAGTATTTGCGGACAATGAGCAGTTCTTC. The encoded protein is CASSLSVFADNEQFF.

This CDR3 reads CASSGYLAGGPGELFF. CDR3 DNA: TGTGCCAGCAGCGGATACTTAGCGGGAGGGCCCGGGGAGCTGTTTTTT. J is TRBJ2-2 and V is TRBV13; 11 bases are shared with TRBD2. This CDR3 has 16 amino acids. Germline V gene sequence: CDR1 PRHDT, CDR2 FYEKMQ (reference sequence). With 5 bases clipped from V and 6 bases from J, the junction kept 8 bases outside the gene matches.

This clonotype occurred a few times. The CDR3 bases are TGTGCCAGCAGCTTTCCAGCTCAGCCCCAGCATTTT. Amino acid sequence: CASSFPAQPQHF. The rearrangement uses TRBV7-9 and TRBJ1-5; no reliable D call. The CDR3 totals 12 residues. Germline assignment: CDR1 SEHNR and CDR2 FQNEAQ (reference sequence). Trimming shortened V by 3 bases and J by 6 bases, and 6 bases separated the two germline ends.

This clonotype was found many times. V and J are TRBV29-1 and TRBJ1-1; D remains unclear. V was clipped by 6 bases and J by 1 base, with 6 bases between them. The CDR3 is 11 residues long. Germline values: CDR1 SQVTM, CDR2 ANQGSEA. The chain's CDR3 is CSVSGNTEAFF. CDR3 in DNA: TGCAGCGTCTCGGGGAACACTGAAGCTTTCTTT.

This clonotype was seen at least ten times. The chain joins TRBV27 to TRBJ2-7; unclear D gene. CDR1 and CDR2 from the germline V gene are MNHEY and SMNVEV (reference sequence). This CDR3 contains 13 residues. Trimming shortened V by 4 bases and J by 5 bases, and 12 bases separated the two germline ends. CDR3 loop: CASSWWGRNEQYF. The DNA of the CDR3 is TGTGCCAGCAGTTGGTGGGGTCGGAACGAGCAGTACTTC.

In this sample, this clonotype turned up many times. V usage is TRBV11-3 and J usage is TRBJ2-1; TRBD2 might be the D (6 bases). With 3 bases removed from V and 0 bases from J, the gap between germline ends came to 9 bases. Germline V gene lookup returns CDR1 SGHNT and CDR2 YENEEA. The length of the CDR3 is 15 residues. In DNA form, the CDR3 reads TGTGCCAGCAGCTTCGGCGGGATCTCCTACAATGAGCAGTTCTTC. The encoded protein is CASSFGGISYNEQFF.

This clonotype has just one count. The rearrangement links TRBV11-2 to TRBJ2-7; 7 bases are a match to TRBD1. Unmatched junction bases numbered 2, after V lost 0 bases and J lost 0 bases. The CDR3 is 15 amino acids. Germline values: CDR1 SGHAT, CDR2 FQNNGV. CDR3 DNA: TGTGCCAGCAGCTTAGAGACAGGGAGCTCCTACGAGCAGTACTTC. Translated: CASSLETGSSYEQYF.

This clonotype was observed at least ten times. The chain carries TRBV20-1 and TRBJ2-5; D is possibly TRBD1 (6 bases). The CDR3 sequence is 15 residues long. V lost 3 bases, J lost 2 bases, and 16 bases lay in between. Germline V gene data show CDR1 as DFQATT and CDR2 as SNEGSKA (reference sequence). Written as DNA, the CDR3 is TGCAGTGCTAGGTTGGTGGGACACGAGCAAGAGACCCAGTACTTC. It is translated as CSARLVGHEQETQYF.

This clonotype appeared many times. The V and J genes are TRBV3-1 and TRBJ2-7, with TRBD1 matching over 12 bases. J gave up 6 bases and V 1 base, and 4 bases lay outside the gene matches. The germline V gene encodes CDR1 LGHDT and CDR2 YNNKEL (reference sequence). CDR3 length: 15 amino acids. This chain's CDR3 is CASSQGRDRGREQYF. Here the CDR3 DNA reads TGTGCCAGCAGCCAAGGACGGGACAGGGGGCGCGAGCAGTACTTC.

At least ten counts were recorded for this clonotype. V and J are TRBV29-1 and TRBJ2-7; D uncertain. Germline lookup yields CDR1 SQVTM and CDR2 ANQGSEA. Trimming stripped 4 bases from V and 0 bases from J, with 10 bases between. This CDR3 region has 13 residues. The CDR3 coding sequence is TGCAGCGTTGGGACGGGCAGCTCCTACGAGCAGTACTTC. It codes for CSVGTGSSYEQYF.

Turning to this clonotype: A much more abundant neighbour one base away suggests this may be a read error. The CDR3 region has the DNA TGTGCCAGCAGCTTAGGGGCAGGGGATAGCTACACCTTC. The encoded protein is CASSLGAGDSYTF. This rearrangement joins TRBV7-2 to TRBJ1-2, with D tentatively TRBD1 (6 bases). CDR1 SGHTA and CDR2 FQGNSA come from the germline V gene. This CDR3 has 13 residues. Trimming stripped 1 base from V and 9 bases from J, with 12 bases between.

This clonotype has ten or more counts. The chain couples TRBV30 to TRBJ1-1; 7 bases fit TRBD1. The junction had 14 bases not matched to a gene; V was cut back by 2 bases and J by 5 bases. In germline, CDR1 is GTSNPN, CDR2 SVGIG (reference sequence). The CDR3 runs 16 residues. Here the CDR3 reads CAWSKYLTGSRTEAFF. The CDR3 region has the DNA TGTGCCTGGAGTAAATACCTGACAGGGTCTCGGACTGAAGCTTTCTTT.

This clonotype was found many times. The CDR3 region has the DNA TGTGCCAGCAGTTTAATGGTCGAGGCAGGGGGCTATGGTGAGCAGTTCTTC. Translated, it gives CASSLMVEAGGYGEQFF. The chain has TRBV6-2 or TRBV6-3 and TRBJ2-1; 8 nucleotides agree with TRBD1. This CDR3 has 17 amino acids. CDR1 and CDR2 (germline): MNHEY, SVGEGT. V was pared by 4 bases and J by 9 bases, with 17 bases of the junction left unmatched.

The CDR3 here is CSARDLWASGPRDTQYF. The CDR3 DNA reads TGCAGTGCTAGAGATCTATGGGCTAGCGGGCCCAGAGATACGCAGTATTTT. The chain links TRBV20-1 to TRBJ2-3; 8 nucleotides align to TRBD2. The CDR3 runs 17 residues. Per germline, CDR1 DFQATT and CDR2 SNEGSKA (reference sequence). V gave up 0 bases and J gave up 5 bases; unmatched junction bases: 13.

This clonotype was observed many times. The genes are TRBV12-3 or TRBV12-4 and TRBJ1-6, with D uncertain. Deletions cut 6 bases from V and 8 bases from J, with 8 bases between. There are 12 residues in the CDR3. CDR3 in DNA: TGTGCCAGCAGAATGGTGGATTCACCCCTCCACTTT. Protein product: CASRMVDSPLHF.

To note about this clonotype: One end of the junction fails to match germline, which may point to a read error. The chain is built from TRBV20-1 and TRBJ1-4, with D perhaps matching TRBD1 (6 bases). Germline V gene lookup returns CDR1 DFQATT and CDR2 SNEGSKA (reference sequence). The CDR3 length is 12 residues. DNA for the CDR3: TGCAGTGCTCGAGAGGGGGGTGAAAAACTGTTTTTT. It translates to CSAREGGEKLFF.

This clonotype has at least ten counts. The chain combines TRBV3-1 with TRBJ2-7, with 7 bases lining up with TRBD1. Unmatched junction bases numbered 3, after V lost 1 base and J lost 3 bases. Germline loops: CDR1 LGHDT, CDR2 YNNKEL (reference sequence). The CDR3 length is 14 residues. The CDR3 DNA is TGTGCCAGCAGCCAAGTAAGACAGGGCTACGAGCAGTACTTC. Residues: CASSQVRQGYEQYF.

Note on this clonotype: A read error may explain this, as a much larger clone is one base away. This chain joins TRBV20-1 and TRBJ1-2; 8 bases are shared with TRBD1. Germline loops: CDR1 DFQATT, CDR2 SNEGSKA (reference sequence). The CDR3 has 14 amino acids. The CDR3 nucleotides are TGCAGTGCTAGTGACAGGGGCTCATTCTATGGCAACACCTTC. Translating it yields CSASDRGSFYGNTF.

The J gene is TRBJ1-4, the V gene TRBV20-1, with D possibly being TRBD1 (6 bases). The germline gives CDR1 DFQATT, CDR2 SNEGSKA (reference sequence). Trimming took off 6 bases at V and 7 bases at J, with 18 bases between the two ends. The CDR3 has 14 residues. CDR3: CSAPAGGRSEKLFF. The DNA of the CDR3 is TGCAGTGCACCAGCTGGGGGCCGGAGTGAAAAACTGTTTTTT.

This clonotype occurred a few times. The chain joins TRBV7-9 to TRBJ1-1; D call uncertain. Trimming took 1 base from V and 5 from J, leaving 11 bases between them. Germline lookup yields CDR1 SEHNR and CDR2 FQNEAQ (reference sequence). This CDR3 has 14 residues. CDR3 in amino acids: CASSLGSILTEAFF. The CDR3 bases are TGTGCCAGCAGCTTAGGGAGCATACTAACTGAAGCTTTCTTT.

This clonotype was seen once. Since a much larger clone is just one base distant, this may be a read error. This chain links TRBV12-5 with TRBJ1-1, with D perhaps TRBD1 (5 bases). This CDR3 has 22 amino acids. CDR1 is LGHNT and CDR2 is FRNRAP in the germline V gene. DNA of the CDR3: TGTGCTAGTGGTTTGGTAATTTCGGGCACCAGTCTAAGTAAAGGAGGGGTAATTGAAGCTCTCTTT. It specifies CASGLVISGTSLSKGGVIEALF.

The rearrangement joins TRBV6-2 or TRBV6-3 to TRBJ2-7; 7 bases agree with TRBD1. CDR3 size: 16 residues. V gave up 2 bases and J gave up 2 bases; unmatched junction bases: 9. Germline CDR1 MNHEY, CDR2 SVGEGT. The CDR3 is CASSYPDRVRAYEQYF. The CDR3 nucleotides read TGTGCCAGCAGTTACCCTGACAGGGTCAGAGCCTACGAGCAGTACTTC.

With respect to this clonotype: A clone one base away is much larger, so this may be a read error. The CDR3 protein is CSAQRGNTDTQYF. The CDR3 bases are TGCAGTGCGCAGCGGGGTAACACAGATACGCAGTATTTT. The chain recombines TRBV20-1 with TRBJ2-3; 7 positions match TRBD2. The CDR3 sequence is 13 residues long. With 6 bases clipped from V and 2 bases from J, the junction kept 5 bases outside the gene matches. CDR1 is DFQATT, CDR2 SNEGSKA, per germline (reference sequence).

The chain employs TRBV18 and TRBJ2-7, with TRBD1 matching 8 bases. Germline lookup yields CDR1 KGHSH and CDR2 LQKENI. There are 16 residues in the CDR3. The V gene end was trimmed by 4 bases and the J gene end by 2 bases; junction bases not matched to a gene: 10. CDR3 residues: CASSLRTGTGAYEQYF. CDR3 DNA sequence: TGTGCCAGCTCACTGCGCACCGGGACAGGAGCCTACGAGCAGTACTTC.

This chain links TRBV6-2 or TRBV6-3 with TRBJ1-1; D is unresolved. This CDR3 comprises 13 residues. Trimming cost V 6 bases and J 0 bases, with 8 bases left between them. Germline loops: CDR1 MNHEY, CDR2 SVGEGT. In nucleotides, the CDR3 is TGTGCCAGCAGCAGTCCGATGAACACTGAAGCTTTCTTT. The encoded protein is CASSSPMNTEAFF.

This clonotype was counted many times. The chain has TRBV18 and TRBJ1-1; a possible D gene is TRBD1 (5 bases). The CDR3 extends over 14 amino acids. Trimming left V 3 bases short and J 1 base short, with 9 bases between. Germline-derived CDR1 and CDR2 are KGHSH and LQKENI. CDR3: CASSPGGSNTEAFF. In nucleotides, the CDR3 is TGTGCCAGCTCACCGGGGGGGTCGAACACTGAAGCTTTCTTT.

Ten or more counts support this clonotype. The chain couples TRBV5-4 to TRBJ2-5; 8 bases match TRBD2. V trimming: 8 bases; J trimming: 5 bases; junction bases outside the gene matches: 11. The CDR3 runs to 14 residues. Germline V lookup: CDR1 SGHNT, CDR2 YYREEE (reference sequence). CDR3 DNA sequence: TGTGCCAGTTCGCCCGGGGGGGCTATGGAGACCCAGTACTTC. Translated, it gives CASSPGGAMETQYF. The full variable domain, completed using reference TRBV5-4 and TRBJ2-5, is ETGVTQSPTHLIKTRGQQVTLRCSSQSGHNTVSWYQQALGQGPQFIFQYYREEENGRGNFPPRFSGLQFPNYSSELNVNALELDDSALYLCASSPGGAMETQYFGPGTRLLVL.